A single sample is the source of the 23 T cell receptor beta chains below, sequenced in a study of glioma-infiltrating T cells after dendritic cell vaccination. TCRdb keeps only in-frame clones here, not all; method: immunoSEQ multiplex PCR. The sample comprises roughly 100,000 clones, around 87% of which are singletons, and around 2.6% rests with the top ten. The time point is: after dendritic cell vaccination, including at tumor progression/relapse. The sample consisted of blood, taken after dendritic cell vaccination. The source of these receptors is a human donor with glioblastoma.

This chain joins TRBV5-6 and TRBJ1-6; 10 bases are a match to TRBD1. The CDR3 length is 14 residues. Germline CDR1 reads SGHDT; CDR2 reads YYEEEE. The J segment lost 7 bases and the V segment lost 4 bases, leaving 2 bases of the junction unmatched. CDR3 bases: TGTGCCAGCAGCCAGGACAGGGGGAATTCACCCCTCCACTTT. Amino acids: CASSQDRGNSPLHF.

The chain is built from TRBV2 and TRBJ1-5, with unresolved D. V was clipped by 0 bases and J by 0 bases, with 18 bases between them. CDR1 and CDR2 (germline): SNHLY, FYNNEI. CDR3 length equals 19 residues. As DNA, the CDR3 is TGTGCCAGCAGTGAAGCGCGGAGAGGGCCGGGATATAGCAATCAGCCCCAGCATTTT. Amino acids: CASSEARRGPGYSNQPQHF.

The DNA of the CDR3 is TGTGCCAGTAGTAGCTCTCTAGGGGACTCTGGGGCCAACGTCCTGACTTTC. Protein product: CASSSSLGDSGANVLTF. This sequence joins TRBV19 and TRBJ2-6, with a possible D match to TRBD1 (5 bases). Between the trimmed V and J ends, which lost 4 bases and 0 bases, there was a span of 13 bases. The CDR3 loop spans 17 amino acids. Germline CDR1 reads LNHDA; CDR2 reads SQIVND (reference sequence).

This clone has only one observation. The rearrangement joins TRBV5-1 to TRBJ1-1; 7 nucleotides align to TRBD1. Germline CDR1 and CDR2: SGHRS and YFSETQ. The ends lost 0 bases at V and 4 bases at J; junction bases unmatched: 3. CDR3 length: 14 residues. CDR3 amino acids: CASSLEGGITEAFF. CDR3 bases: TGCGCCAGCAGCTTGGAAGGGGGCATCACTGAAGCTTTCTTT.

This CDR3 reads CASSQRGSTDTQYF. The CDR3 nucleotides read TGCGCCAGCAGCCAGCGGGGGAGCACAGATACGCAGTATTTT. The V gene is TRBV5-1, the J gene TRBJ2-3, with 8 bases aligning to TRBD2. With 4 bases clipped from V and 0 bases from J, the junction kept 1 base outside the gene matches. This CDR3 spans 14 amino acids. The germline V gene encodes CDR1 SGHRS and CDR2 YFSETQ.

The chain combines TRBV2 with TRBJ2-7; D possibly corresponds to TRBD2 (7 bases). Trimming took off 3 bases at V and 3 bases at J, with 9 bases between the two ends. The CDR3 totals 13 residues. Germline V gives CDR1 SNHLY, CDR2 FYNNEI. CDR3 DNA: TGTGCCAGCAGTGAGGGGGGGCTCTACGAGCAGTACTTC. This sequence encodes CASSEGGLYEQYF.

This chain joins TRBV5-4 and TRBJ2-1, with 7 positions matching TRBD2. The CDR3 totals 14 residues. Germline assignment: CDR1 SGHNT and CDR2 YYREEE (reference sequence). Losses at the gene ends were 3 bases for V and 3 bases for J; bases not matched to a gene: 3. CDR3 nucleotide sequence: TGTGCCAGCAGCTCTCGCGGGGGCTACAATGAGCAGTTCTTC. This encodes CASSSRGGYNEQFF. Together with reference TRBV5-4 and TRBJ2-1, the CDR3 gives the full variable domain: ETGVTQSPTHLIKTRGQQVTLRCSSQSGHNTVSWYQQALGQGPQFIFQYYREEENGRGNFPPRFSGLQFPNYSSELNVNALELDDSALYLCASSSRGGYNEQFFGPGTRLTVL.

The CDR3 region has the DNA TGTGCCAGCGCTCATACAGGGGCTGGGAGGAAACTGTTTTTT. This gives the protein CASAHTGAGRKLFF. The rearrangement uses TRBV19 and TRBJ1-4; the match to TRBD1 covers 7 bases. Germline values: CDR1 LNHDA, CDR2 SQIVND (reference sequence). V trimming: 9 bases; J trimming: 11 bases; junction bases outside the gene matches: 15. This CDR3 comprises 14 residues.

A few counts support this clone. This rearrangement joins TRBV5-1 to TRBJ2-2; 11 positions agree with TRBD2. CDR1 is SGHRS, CDR2 YFSETQ, per germline. The J segment lost 4 bases and the V segment lost 2 bases, leaving 1 base of the junction unmatched. The CDR3 runs to 15 residues. The CDR3, as DNA: TGCGCCAGCAGCTTCGGGACTAGCGGCACCGGGGAGCTGTTTTTT. Its protein product is CASSFGTSGTGELFF.

V gene TRBV2 combines with J gene TRBJ2-6; no firm D call. Germline V gene data show CDR1 as SNHLY and CDR2 as FYNNEI. The length of the CDR3 is 15 residues. V was shortened by 2 bases and J by 1 base, with 6 bases between the two germline ends. This CDR3 reads CASSESHSGANVLTF. The CDR3 bases are TGTGCCAGCAGTGAATCCCATTCTGGGGCCAACGTCCTGACTTTC.

This chain links TRBV6-1 with TRBJ2-7; maybe TRBD2 (6 bases). Per germline, CDR1 MNHNS and CDR2 SASEGT. Trimming cost V 6 bases and J 2 bases, with 14 bases left between them. The CDR3 is made up of 14 amino acids. The CDR3 DNA reads as TGTGCCAGCAGGGGTGTGGGGGGTACCTACGAGCAGTACTTC. This translates into CASRGVGGTYEQYF.

This clone has only one observation. This rearrangement joins TRBV2 to TRBJ2-1, with 8 bases fitting TRBD2. The germline V gene has CDR1 SNHLY and CDR2 FYNNEI. The CDR3 extends over 14 amino acids. The V gene end was trimmed by 6 bases and the J gene end by 2 bases; junction bases not matched to a gene: 3. The CDR3 region has the DNA TGTGCCAGCAGGCTAGCGGGCACCTACAATGAGCAGTTCTTC. Protein sequence: CASRLAGTYNEQFF.

The chain couples TRBV19 to TRBJ2-4, with 7 bases fitting TRBD2. Trimming took 3 bases from V and 1 from J; bases not matched to a gene: 6. CDR1 LNHDA and CDR2 SQIVND come from the germline V gene (reference sequence). The CDR3 spans 16 residues. The CDR3 DNA is TGTGCCAGTAGTATCTGGAGCGGGATGGCCAAAAACATTCAGTACTTC. This codes for CASSIWSGMAKNIQYF.

CDR3 DNA sequence: TGTGCCAGCAGCTTAGGGACAGGGGCCTCTGGGGCCAACGTCCTGACTTTC. Amino acid sequence: CASSLGTGASGANVLTF. J is TRBJ2-6 and V is TRBV5-4; 10 bases line up with TRBD1. Germline loops: CDR1 SGHNT, CDR2 YYREEE (reference sequence). This CDR3 comprises 17 residues. The V gene end was trimmed by 2 bases and the J gene end by 0 bases; junction bases not matched to a gene: 2.

The J gene is TRBJ2-3, the V gene TRBV5-1, with D unresolved. V dropped 6 bases and J dropped 0 bases, with 11 bases sitting between them. This CDR3 spans 14 amino acids. The germline V gene has CDR1 SGHRS and CDR2 YFSETQ. The CDR3 nucleotides are TGCGCCAGCATGACGCAGACTAGCACAGATACGCAGTATTTT. It encodes CASMTQTSTDTQYF. Filled out from reference TRBV5-1 and TRBJ2-3, the complete variable domain reads KAGVTQTPRYLIKTRGQQVTLSCSPISGHRSVSWYQQTPGQGLQFLFEYFSETQRNKGNFPGRFSGRQFSNSRSEMNVSTLELGDSALYLCASMTQTSTDTQYFGPGTRLTVL.

The V call is TRBV23-1, the J call TRBJ2-2; D might be TRBD1 (5 bases). Being an ORF, TRBV23-1 has a function that is uncertain. The ends were cut back, 3 bases at V and 6 bases at J, with 32 bases in the middle. The CDR3 runs 21 residues. This chain's CDR3 is CASSHPGPTADPRGRSGELFF. The CDR3, as DNA: TGCGCCAGCAGTCACCCGGGCCCCACAGCAGATCCAAGGGGAAGGTCCGGGGAGCTGTTTTTT.

The rearrangement uses TRBV28 and TRBJ1-1; 7 bases are shared with TRBD1. This CDR3 is built from 13 residues. The J segment lost 1 base and the V segment lost 8 bases, leaving 4 bases of the junction unmatched. Looked up from germline, CDR1 is MDHEN and CDR2 is SYDVKM. CDR3 sequence: CASRDSTNTEAFF. In DNA, the CDR3 is TGTGCCAGCCGGGACAGCACGAACACTGAAGCTTTCTTT.

The gene calls are TRBV18 and TRBJ1-1; D may be TRBD1 (5 bases). Trimming pared 3 bases from V and 7 bases from J, leaving 15 bases between. The CDR3 length is 14 residues. The germline CDR1 and CDR2 sequences are KGHSH and LQKENI. CDR3 loop: CASSPSHRGDEAFF. CDR3 sequence (DNA): TGTGCCAGCTCACCGTCACACCGGGGGGATGAAGCTTTCTTT. The variable domain in full, completed from reference TRBV18 and TRBJ1-1, reads NAGVMQNPRHLVRRRGQEARLRCSPMKGHSHVYWYRQLPEEGLKFMVYLQKENIIDESGMPKERFSAEFPKEGPSILRIQQVVRGDSAAYFCASSPSHRGDEAFFGQGTRLTVV.

The rearrangement joins TRBV20-1 to TRBJ2-7, with 9 positions matching TRBD1. CDR3 length: 11 amino acids. CDR1 is DFQATT and CDR2 is SNEGSKA in the germline V gene (reference sequence). This CDR3 reads CSPGTGLEQYF. The CDR3 region has the DNA TGCAGCCCTGGGACAGGGCTCGAGCAGTACTTC.

This clone was found once. The chain links TRBV30 to TRBJ1-6, with D possibly TRBD1 on 5 matching bases. Per germline, CDR1 GTSNPN and CDR2 SVGIG (reference sequence). Trimming took off 0 bases at V and 12 bases at J, with 12 bases between the two ends. The CDR3 is made up of 13 amino acids. The DNA of the CDR3 is TGTGCCTGGAGTGTTTCGAGGGGAGGACCCCTCCACTTT. As protein: CAWSVSRGGPLHF. The full variable domain, with the rest looked up from reference TRBV30 and TRBJ1-6, is SQTIHQWPATLVQPVGSPLSLECTVEGTSNPNLYWYRQAAGRGLQLLFYSVGIGQISSEVPQNLSASRPQDRQFILSSKKLLLSDSGFYLCAWSVSRGGPLHFGNGTRLTVT.

The gene calls are TRBV7-6 and TRBJ1-1, with D possibly being TRBD1 (6 bases). Germline V gene sequence: CDR1 SGHVS, CDR2 FNYEAQ. This CDR3 spans 14 amino acids. V was clipped by 1 base and J by 4 bases, with 10 bases between them. Here the CDR3 reads CASSLGQGSTEAFF. The CDR3 DNA sequence: TGTGCCAGCAGCTTAGGTCAGGGGAGCACTGAAGCTTTCTTT.

The chain is built from TRBV27 and TRBJ1-1; 8 positions agree with TRBD1. The CDR3 has 16 amino acids. Germline assignment: CDR1 MNHEY and CDR2 SMNVEV (reference sequence). V shed 5 bases and J 0 bases; nucleotides not matched to a gene: 8. The CDR3 coding sequence is TGTGCCAGCAGTAAAAGGACAGGGATTATGAACACTGAAGCTTTCTTT. Residues: CASSKRTGIMNTEAFF.

This sequence joins TRBV30 and TRBJ2-5; 9 nucleotides align to TRBD1. The J call may be wrong; the DNA end is better matched by TRBJ2-7. Germline CDR1 reads GTSNPN; CDR2 reads SVGIG (reference sequence). The CDR3 totals 16 residues. CDR3 coding DNA: TGTGCCTGGAAAGGACAGGGGCCGCGGGGTTACTACGAGCAGTACTTC. This sequence encodes CAWKGQGPRGYYEQYF.